This is a list of T cell receptor beta chains from one sample in a study of glioma-infiltrating T cells. TCRdb independently ran MiXCR on the multiplex PCR reads; one entry per CDR3 protein. The data hold fewer than 250,000 distinct CDR3 sequences, with roughly a third observed a single time. The sample taken for sequencing was glioma tissue, nonneoplastic brain tissue, or PBMCs (not recorded which). The source of these receptors is a human donor with low-grade glioma or glioblastoma, undergoing nonglioma brain surgery, or in good health (not recorded which). Both conserved end residues are part of each CDR3. Fields, in order: CDR3 protein, CDR3 DNA, clone size, V gene, J gene, D gene. A D gene is named only where the DNA matches it firmly. Clone size, where shown, is once, few, many, or a class for clones that have expanded.

CDR3aa: CASSGRDRGLGEQYF
CDR3nt: TGTGCCAGCAGCGGCCGGGACAGGGGGCTCGGGGAGCAGTACTTC
abundance: many
v_gene: TRBV7-9
j_gene: TRBJ2-7
d_gene: TRBD1

CDR3aa: CASSVINVGTQYF
CDR3nt: TGTGCCAGCAGCGTGATAAACGTGGGTACGCAGTATTTT
abundance: once
v_gene: TRBV7-4
j_gene: TRBJ2-3
d_gene: NA

CDR3aa: CASSFFGPTPPLHF
CDR3nt: TGTGCCAGCAGTTTCTTCGGACCAACTCCACCCCTCCACTTT
abundance: many
v_gene: TRBV27
j_gene: TRBJ1-6
d_gene: NA

CDR3aa: CASSLDGGRADTQYF
CDR3nt: TGTGCCAGCAGCTTAGACGGCGGGAGGGCAGATACGCAGTATTTT
abundance: many
v_gene: TRBV11-3
j_gene: TRBJ2-3
d_gene: TRBD2

CDR3aa: CASSSPYGTEAFF
CDR3nt: TGTGCCAGCAGCTCCCCGTATGGGACTGAAGCTTTCTTT
abundance: few
v_gene: TRBV7-9
j_gene: TRBJ1-1
d_gene: NA

CDR3aa: CASKGEVTRPGELFF
CDR3nt: TGTGCCAGCAAAGGGGAAGTAACTAGACCGGGGGAGCTGTTTTTT
abundance: NA
v_gene: TRBV6-1
j_gene: TRBJ2-2
d_gene: NA

CDR3aa: CASSLPGLADNEQFF
CDR3nt: TGTGCCAGCAGTTTACCGGGGCTAGCGGACAATGAGCAGTTCTTC
abundance: many
v_gene: TRBV12-3/TRBV12-4
j_gene: TRBJ2-1
d_gene: TRBD2

CDR3aa: CASSEPGGRSNEQFF
CDR3nt: TGTGCCAGCAGTGAGCCCGGCGGGAGGTCTAATGAGCAGTTCTTC
abundance: NA
v_gene: TRBV25-1
j_gene: TRBJ2-1
d_gene: TRBD2

CDR3aa: CASSLAGGYYEQYF
CDR3nt: TGTGCCAGCAGTTTAGCGGGAGGGTACTACGAGCAGTACTTC
abundance: many
v_gene: TRBV6-1
j_gene: TRBJ2-7
d_gene: TRBD2

CDR3aa: CSAGDGVGIDTQYF
CDR3nt: TGCAGTGCTGGAGACGGGGTGGGCATAGATACGCAGTATTTT
abundance: NA
v_gene: TRBV20-1
j_gene: TRBJ2-3
d_gene: NA

CDR3aa: CASSQVQGNSYGQYF
CDR3nt: TGCGCCAGCAGCCAAGTACAGGGGAATAGTTACGGGCAGTACTTC
abundance: NA
v_gene: TRBV4-1
j_gene: TRBJ2-7
d_gene: TRBD1

CDR3aa: CASTGSVGKLFF
CDR3nt: TGTGCCAGCACGGGCAGCGTTGGAAAACTGTTTTTT
abundance: many
v_gene: TRBV28
j_gene: TRBJ1-4
d_gene: NA

CDR3aa: CASSYSPSGGQETQYF
CDR3nt: TGTGCCAGCAGTTACTCACCCAGTGGGGGCCAAGAAACCCAGTACTTC
abundance: NA
v_gene: TRBV6-6
j_gene: TRBJ2-5
d_gene: NA

CDR3aa: CASSIPAGAGTDTQYF
CDR3nt: TGTGCCAGCAGCATTCCAGCGGGAGCGGGCACAGATACGCAGTATTTT
abundance: NA
v_gene: TRBV12-3/TRBV12-4
j_gene: TRBJ2-3
d_gene: TRBD2

CDR3aa: CAWSQGFYNEQFF
CDR3nt: TGTGCCTGGAGTCAGGGCTTTTACAATGAGCAGTTCTTC
abundance: NA
v_gene: TRBV30
j_gene: TRBJ2-1
d_gene: NA

CDR3aa: CASSDGAGELFF
CDR3nt: TGTGCCAGCAGTGACGGGGCCGGGGAGCTGTTTTTT
abundance: NA
v_gene: TRBV6-1
j_gene: TRBJ2-2
d_gene: NA

CDR3aa: CSAGGQGAETQYF
CDR3nt: TGCAGTGCCGGGGGACAGGGGGCGGAGACCCAGTACTTC
abundance: few
v_gene: TRBV20-1
j_gene: TRBJ2-5
d_gene: TRBD1

CDR3aa: CSASPRQAKNIQYF
CDR3nt: TGCAGTGCTAGCCCAAGACAGGCCAAAAACATTCAGTACTTC
abundance: many
v_gene: TRBV20-1
j_gene: TRBJ2-4
d_gene: NA

CDR3aa: CASSVEARYQETQYF
CDR3nt: TGTGCCAGCAGCGTAGAGGCCCGCTACCAAGAGACCCAGTACTTC
abundance: many
v_gene: TRBV9
j_gene: TRBJ2-5
d_gene: NA

CDR3aa: CASSQVKSGSTEAFF
CDR3nt: TGCGCCAGCAGCCAAGTCAAGTCAGGGAGCACTGAAGCTTTCTTT
abundance: once
v_gene: TRBV4-3
j_gene: TRBJ1-1
d_gene: NA

CDR3aa: CASSSNPVQETQYF
CDR3nt: TGTGCCAGCAGCTCCAACCCCGTCCAAGAGACCCAGTACTTC
abundance: NA
v_gene: TRBV11-2
j_gene: TRBJ2-5
d_gene: NA

CDR3aa: CAWSVGSPDTQYF
CDR3nt: TGTGCCTGGAGTGTAGGATCTCCCGATACGCAGTATTTT
abundance: few
v_gene: TRBV30
j_gene: TRBJ2-3
d_gene: NA

CDR3aa: CASSYYYRGATEAFF
CDR3nt: TGTGCCAGCAGTTACTACTACAGGGGAGCGACTGAAGCTTTCTTT
abundance: many
v_gene: TRBV6-5
j_gene: TRBJ1-1
d_gene: TRBD1

CDR3aa: CASSGAGGLSTDTRYF
CDR3nt: TGCGCCAGCAGTGGCGCGGGAGGGCTAAGCACAGATACGCGGTATTTT
abundance: NA
v_gene: TRBV4-1
j_gene: TRBJ2-3
d_gene: TRBD2

CDR3aa: CASSYRDTYNEQFF
CDR3nt: TGTGCCAGCAGTTACCGGGACACGTACAATGAGCAGTTCTTC
abundance: many
v_gene: TRBV6-1
j_gene: TRBJ2-1
d_gene: NA

CDR3aa: CASSLYMDRDTDTQYF
CDR3nt: TGTGCCAGCAGCCTCTATATGGACCGTGACACAGATACGCAGTATTTT
abundance: NA
v_gene: TRBV14
j_gene: TRBJ2-3
d_gene: NA

CDR3aa: CASRQGLVETKYF
CDR3nt: TGTGCCAGCAGACAAGGTCTGGTAGAGACCAAGTACTTC
abundance: NA
v_gene: TRBV28
j_gene: TRBJ2-5
d_gene: NA

CDR3aa: CASSPRVGVLELFF
CDR3nt: TGTGCCAGCAGCCCTCGAGTTGGGGTGCTTGAGCTGTTTTTT
abundance: many
v_gene: TRBV3-1
j_gene: TRBJ2-2
d_gene: NA

CDR3aa: CASSQIYLTGELFF
CDR3nt: TGTGCCAGCAGTCAGATCTATTTGACCGGGGAGCTGTTTTTT
abundance: many
v_gene: TRBV6-2/TRBV6-3
j_gene: TRBJ2-2
d_gene: NA

CDR3aa: CASSRRAGDKQYF
CDR3nt: TGCGCCAGCAGCCGCCGAGCGGGAGATAAGCAGTATTTT
abundance: NA
v_gene: TRBV27
j_gene: TRBJ2-3
d_gene: TRBD2

CDR3aa: CASSYPNVVTDTQYF
CDR3nt: TGTGCCAGCAGTTACCCCAATGTAGTCACAGATACGCAGTACTTC
abundance: NA
v_gene: TRBV6-2/TRBV6-3
j_gene: TRBJ2-4
d_gene: NA

CDR3aa: CASSSQGQGADTQYF
CDR3nt: TGTGCCAGCAGCTCCCAGGGCCAAGGGGCAGATACGCAGTATTTT
abundance: many
v_gene: TRBV7-2
j_gene: TRBJ2-3
d_gene: NA

CDR3aa: CASSTRLGEPQHF
CDR3nt: TGTGCCAGTAGTACCCGTCTCGGGGAGCCCCAGCATTTT
abundance: NA
v_gene: TRBV19
j_gene: TRBJ1-5
d_gene: NA

CDR3aa: CSVEDLSRYGYTF
CDR3nt: TGCAGCGTTGAAGATCTTAGCCGCTATGGCTACACCTTC
abundance: few
v_gene: TRBV29-1
j_gene: TRBJ1-2
d_gene: NA

CDR3aa: CASSSRDSNTYEQYF
CDR3nt: TGTGCCAGCAGCTCCCGGGACAGTAACACCTACGAGCAGTACTTC
abundance: many
v_gene: TRBV7-9
j_gene: TRBJ2-7
d_gene: TRBD1

CDR3aa: CSARGSGAAYEQYF
CDR3nt: TGCAGTGCTAGAGGTTCAGGGGCCGCCTACGAGCAGTACTTC
abundance: many
v_gene: TRBV20-1
j_gene: TRBJ2-7
d_gene: NA

CDR3aa: CASSYSTDSYEQYF
CDR3nt: TGTGCCAGCAGTTACTCTACGGACTCCTACGAGCAGTACTTC
abundance: many
v_gene: TRBV6-2/TRBV6-3
j_gene: TRBJ2-7
d_gene: NA

CDR3aa: CSARDSGRDNEQFF
CDR3nt: TGCAGTGCTAGAGATAGCGGGAGGGACAATGAGCAGTTCTTC
abundance: NA
v_gene: TRBV20-1
j_gene: TRBJ2-1
d_gene: TRBD2

CDR3aa: CASNRSSNQPQHF
CDR3nt: TGTGCCAGCAACCGTTCCAGCAATCAGCCCCAGCATTTT
abundance: many
v_gene: TRBV12-3/TRBV12-4
j_gene: TRBJ1-5
d_gene: NA

CDR3aa: CASSYGTSRESDTQYF
CDR3nt: TGTGCCAGCAGCTACGGGACTAGCAGGGAATCAGATACGCAGTATTTT
abundance: many
v_gene: TRBV7-2
j_gene: TRBJ2-3
d_gene: TRBD2

CDR3aa: CASSQDPLSGAQDTQYF
CDR3nt: TGTGCCAGCAGTCAAGACCCCCTAAGCGGGGCCCAGGATACGCAGTATTTT
abundance: NA
v_gene: TRBV27
j_gene: TRBJ2-3
d_gene: TRBD2

CDR3aa: CASRTGSGANVLTF
CDR3nt: TGTGCCAGCAGGACGGGATCTGGGGCCAACGTCCTGACTTTC
abundance: many
v_gene: TRBV12-3/TRBV12-4
j_gene: TRBJ2-6
d_gene: NA

CDR3aa: CASSGLAPNTGELFF
CDR3nt: TGTGCCAGCAGCGGACTAGCGCCGAACACCGGGGAGCTGTTTTTT
abundance: NA
v_gene: TRBV9
j_gene: TRBJ2-2
d_gene: TRBD2

CDR3aa: CATRLAGGAQYF
CDR3nt: TGTGCCACTCGACTAGCGGGAGGGGCCCAGTACTTC
abundance: NA
v_gene: TRBV27
j_gene: TRBJ2-5
d_gene: TRBD2

CDR3aa: CASSNLYNRGGNSPLHF
CDR3nt: TGTGCCAGCAGTAACCTATATAACAGGGGCGGGAATTCACCCCTCCACTTT
abundance: NA
v_gene: TRBV6-4
j_gene: TRBJ1-6
d_gene: TRBD1

CDR3aa: CASRDTGHYTF
CDR3nt: TGTGCCAGCAGAGACACAGGACACTACACCTTC
abundance: many
v_gene: TRBV2
j_gene: TRBJ1-2
d_gene: NA

CDR3aa: CASSITSVGSYNEQFF
CDR3nt: TGTGCCAGCAGTATTACTTCGGTGGGCTCCTACAATGAGCAGTTCTTC
abundance: many
v_gene: TRBV2
j_gene: TRBJ2-1
d_gene: NA